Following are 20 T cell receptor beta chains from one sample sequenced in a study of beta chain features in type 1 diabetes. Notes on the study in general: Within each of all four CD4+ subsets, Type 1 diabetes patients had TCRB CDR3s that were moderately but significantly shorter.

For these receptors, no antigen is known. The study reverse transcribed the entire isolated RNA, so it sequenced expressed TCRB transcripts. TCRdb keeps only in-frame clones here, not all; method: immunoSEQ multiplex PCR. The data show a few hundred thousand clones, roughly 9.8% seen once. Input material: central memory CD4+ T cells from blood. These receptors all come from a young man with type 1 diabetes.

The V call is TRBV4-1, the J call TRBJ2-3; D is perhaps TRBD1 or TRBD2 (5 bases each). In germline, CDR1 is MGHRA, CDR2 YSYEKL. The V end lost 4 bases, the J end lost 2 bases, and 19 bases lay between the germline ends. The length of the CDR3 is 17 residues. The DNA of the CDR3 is TGCGCCAGCAGCCGGTCCGGGACCAAGACTTTCACAGATACGCAGTATTTT. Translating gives CASSRSGTKTFTDTQYF.

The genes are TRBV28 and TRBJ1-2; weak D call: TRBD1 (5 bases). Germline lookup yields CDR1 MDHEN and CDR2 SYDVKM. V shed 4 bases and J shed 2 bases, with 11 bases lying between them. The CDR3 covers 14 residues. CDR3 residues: CASSYVTANYGYTF. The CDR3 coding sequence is TGTGCCAGCAGTTATGTGACAGCCAACTATGGCTACACCTTC.

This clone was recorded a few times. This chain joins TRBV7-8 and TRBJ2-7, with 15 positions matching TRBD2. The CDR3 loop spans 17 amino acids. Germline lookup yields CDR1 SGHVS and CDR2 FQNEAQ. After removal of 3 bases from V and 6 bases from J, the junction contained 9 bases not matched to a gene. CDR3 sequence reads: CASSFITGTSGRREQYF. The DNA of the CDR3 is TGTGCCAGCAGCTTTATTACCGGGACTAGCGGGAGGCGCGAGCAGTACTTC. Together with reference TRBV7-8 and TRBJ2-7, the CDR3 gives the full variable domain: GAGVSQSPRYKVAKRGQDVALRCDPISGHVSLFWYQQALGQGPEFLTYFQNEAQLDKSGLPSDRFFAERPEGSVSTLKIQRTQQEDSAVYLCASSFITGTSGRREQYFGPGTRLTVT.

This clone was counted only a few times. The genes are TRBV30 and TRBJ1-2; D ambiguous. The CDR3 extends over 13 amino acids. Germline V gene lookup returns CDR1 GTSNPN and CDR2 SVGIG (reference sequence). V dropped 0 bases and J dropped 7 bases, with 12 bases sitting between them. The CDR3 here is CAWSVRYSRGYTF. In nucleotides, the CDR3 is TGTGCCTGGAGTGTACGGTACTCGCGTGGCTACACCTTC.

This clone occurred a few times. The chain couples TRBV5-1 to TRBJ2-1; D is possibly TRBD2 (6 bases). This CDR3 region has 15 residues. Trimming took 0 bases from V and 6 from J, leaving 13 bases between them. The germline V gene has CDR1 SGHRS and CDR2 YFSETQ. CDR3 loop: CASSLGLVTVNEQFF. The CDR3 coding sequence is TGCGCCAGCAGCTTGGGACTAGTTACGGTCAATGAGCAGTTCTTC.

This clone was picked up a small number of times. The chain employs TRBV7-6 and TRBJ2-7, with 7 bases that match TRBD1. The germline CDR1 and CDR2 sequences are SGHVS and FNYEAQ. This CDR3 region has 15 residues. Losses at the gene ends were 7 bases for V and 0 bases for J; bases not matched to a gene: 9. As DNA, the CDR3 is TGTGCCAGCACCCGACAGGGATTAAGCTCCTACGAGCAGTACTTC. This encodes CASTRQGLSSYEQYF.

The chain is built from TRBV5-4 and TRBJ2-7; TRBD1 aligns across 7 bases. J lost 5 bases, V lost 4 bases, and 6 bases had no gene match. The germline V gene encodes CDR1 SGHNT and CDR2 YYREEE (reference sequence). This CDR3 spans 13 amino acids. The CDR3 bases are TGTGCCAGCAGCCGACAGGGTGCCGACGAGCAGTACTTC. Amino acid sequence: CASSRQGADEQYF.

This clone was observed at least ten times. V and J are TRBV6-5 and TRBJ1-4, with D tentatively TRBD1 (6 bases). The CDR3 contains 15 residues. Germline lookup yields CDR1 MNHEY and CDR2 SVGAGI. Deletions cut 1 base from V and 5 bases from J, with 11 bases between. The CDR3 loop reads CASSYFQGKNEKLFF. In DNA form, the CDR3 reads TGTGCCAGCAGTTACTTTCAGGGGAAGAATGAAAAACTGTTTTTT.

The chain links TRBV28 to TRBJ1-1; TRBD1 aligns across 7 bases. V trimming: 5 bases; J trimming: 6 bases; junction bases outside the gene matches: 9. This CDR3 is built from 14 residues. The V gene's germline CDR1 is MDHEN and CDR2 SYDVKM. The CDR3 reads CASSRDRATAEAFF. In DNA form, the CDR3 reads TGTGCCAGCAGTAGAGACAGGGCCACGGCTGAAGCTTTCTTT.

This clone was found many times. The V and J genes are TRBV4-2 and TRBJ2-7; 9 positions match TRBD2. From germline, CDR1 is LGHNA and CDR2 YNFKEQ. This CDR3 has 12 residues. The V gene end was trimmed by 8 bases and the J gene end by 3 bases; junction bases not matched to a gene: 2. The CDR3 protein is CASSTSGYEQYF. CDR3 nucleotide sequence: TGTGCCAGCTCGACTAGCGGCTACGAGCAGTACTTC.

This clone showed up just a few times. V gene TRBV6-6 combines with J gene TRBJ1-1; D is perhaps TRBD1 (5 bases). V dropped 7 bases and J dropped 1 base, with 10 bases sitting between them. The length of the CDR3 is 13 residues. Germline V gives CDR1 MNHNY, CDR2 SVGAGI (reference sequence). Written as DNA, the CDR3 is TGTGCCAGCACCACGGGGGGGAACACTGAAGCTTTCTTT. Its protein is CASTTGGNTEAFF.

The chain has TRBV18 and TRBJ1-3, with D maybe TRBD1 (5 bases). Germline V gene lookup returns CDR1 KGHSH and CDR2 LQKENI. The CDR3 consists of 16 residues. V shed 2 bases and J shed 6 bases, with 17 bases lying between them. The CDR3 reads CASSPISQGPANTIYF. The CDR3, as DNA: TGTGCCAGCTCACCAATATCGCAGGGACCGGCAAACACCATATATTTT.

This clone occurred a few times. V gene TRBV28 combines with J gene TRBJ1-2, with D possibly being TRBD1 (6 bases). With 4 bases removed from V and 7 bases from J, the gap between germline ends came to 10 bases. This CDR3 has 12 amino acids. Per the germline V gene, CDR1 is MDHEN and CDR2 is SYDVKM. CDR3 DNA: TGTGCCAGCAGTTCAGGGGATAGTGGCTACACCTTC. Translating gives CASSSGDSGYTF.

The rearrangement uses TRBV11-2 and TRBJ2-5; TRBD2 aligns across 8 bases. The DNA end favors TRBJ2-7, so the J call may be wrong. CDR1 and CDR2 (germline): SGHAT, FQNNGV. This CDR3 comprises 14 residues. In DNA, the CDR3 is TGTGCCAGCAGTCTAACTAGCGGAAACTACGAGCAGTACTTC. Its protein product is CASSLTSGNYEQYF.

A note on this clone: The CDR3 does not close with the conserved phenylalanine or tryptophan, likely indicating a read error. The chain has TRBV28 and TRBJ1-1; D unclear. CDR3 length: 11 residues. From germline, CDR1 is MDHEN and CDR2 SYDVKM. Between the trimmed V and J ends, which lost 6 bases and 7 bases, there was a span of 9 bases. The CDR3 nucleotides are TGTGCCAGCAGCTTTGGCCATGAAGCTTTCCTT. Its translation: CASSFGHEAFL.

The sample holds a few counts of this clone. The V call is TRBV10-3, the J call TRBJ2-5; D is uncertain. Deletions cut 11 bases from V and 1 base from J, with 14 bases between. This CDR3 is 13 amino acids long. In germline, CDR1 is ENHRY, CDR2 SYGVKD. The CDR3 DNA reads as TGTGCCTCCTCGGTAGGCCTCCAAGAGACCCAGTACTTC. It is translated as CASSVGLQETQYF.

The CDR3 DNA reads TGTGCCAGCAGTGAAGCGTGGCGGGAAGGCAATGAGCAGTTCTTC. It is translated as CASSEAWREGNEQFF. The chain recombines TRBV6-1 with TRBJ2-1; TRBD2 might be the D (6 bases). This CDR3 has 15 residues. The germline V gene has CDR1 MNHNS and CDR2 SASEGT. V lost 0 bases and J 6 bases, leaving 12 bases between the germline ends.

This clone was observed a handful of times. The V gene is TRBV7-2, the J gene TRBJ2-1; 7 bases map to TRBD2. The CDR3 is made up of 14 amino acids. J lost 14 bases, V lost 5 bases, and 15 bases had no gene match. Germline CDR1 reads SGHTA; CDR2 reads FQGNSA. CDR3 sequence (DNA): TGTGCCAGCAGCCCGATAGTGGGCGGGAGCAGGAAGTTCTTC. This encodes CASSPIVGGSRKFF.

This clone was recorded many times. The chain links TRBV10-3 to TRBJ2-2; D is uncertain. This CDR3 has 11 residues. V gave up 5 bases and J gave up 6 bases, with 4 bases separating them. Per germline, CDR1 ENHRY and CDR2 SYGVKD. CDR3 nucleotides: TGTGCCATCAGTAACCCCGGGGAGCTGTTTTTT. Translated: CAISNPGELFF.

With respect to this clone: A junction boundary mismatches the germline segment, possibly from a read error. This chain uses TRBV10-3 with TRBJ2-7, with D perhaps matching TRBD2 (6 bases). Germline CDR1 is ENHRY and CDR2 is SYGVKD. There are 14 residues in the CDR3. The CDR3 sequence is CASSDHGGSYEQYF. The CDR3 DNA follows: TGTGCCAGCAGTGATCACGGGGGCTCCTACGAGCAGTACTTC.